This passage covers 21 T cell receptor beta chains from one sample sequenced in a study of radiotherapy plus CTLA-4 blockade in lung cancer. The protocol was immunoSEQ multiplex PCR, while the TCRdb copy is restricted to in-frame clones and leaves out a portion. Here the sample spans about 97,000 clones, 65% to 80% being singletons. The sequencing here drew on peripheral blood, taken from a patient treated with radiotherapy plus ipilimumab. The receptor source for this set is a human donor with non-small cell lung cancer who had a partial response to radiotherapy plus ipilimumab. Some clones in this sample may be carry-over from other donors' samples.

This clone was counted once. J is TRBJ2-7 and V is TRBV6-1, with 9 bases identical to TRBD2. V dropped 3 bases and J dropped 0; count of bases not matched to a gene: 15. This CDR3 spans 19 amino acids. Per the germline V gene, CDR1 is MNHNS and CDR2 is SASEGT. CDR3 region: CASSDLPGREGRSSYEQYF. In DNA form, the CDR3 reads TGTGCCAGCAGTGACCTCCCGGGGCGGGAGGGCCGCAGCTCCTACGAGCAGTACTTC.

The sample holds a few counts of this clone. V gene TRBV30 combines with J gene TRBJ2-2; D may be TRBD1 (5 bases). Germline-derived CDR1 and CDR2 are GTSNPN and SVGIG (reference sequence). V was clipped by 5 bases and J by 6 bases, with 13 bases between them. The CDR3 loop spans 13 amino acids. The CDR3 protein is CAWSPGHSGELFF. DNA for the CDR3: TGTGCCTGGTCTCCAGGACACTCCGGGGAGCTGTTTTTT. The complete variable domain, with remaining parts taken from reference TRBV30 and TRBJ2-2, reads SQTIHQWPATLVQPVGSPLSLECTVEGTSNPNLYWYRQAAGRGLQLLFYSVGIGQISSEVPQNLSASRPQDRQFILSSKKLLLSDSGFYLCAWSPGHSGELFFGEGSRLTVL.

The chain employs TRBV19 and TRBJ1-1; D not certain. V was pared by 7 bases and J by 1 base, with 13 bases between. Germline lookup yields CDR1 LNHDA and CDR2 SQIVND (reference sequence). This CDR3 has 14 residues. The CDR3 coding sequence is TGTGCCAGTACCCGAATACCAGAGAACACTGAAGCTTTCTTT. It translates to CASTRIPENTEAFF.

V is TRBV11-2 and J is TRBJ1-4; D unclear. V shed 5 bases and J shed 8 bases, with 6 bases lying between them. This CDR3 region has 11 residues. CDR1 and CDR2 (germline): SGHAT, FQNNGV. The CDR3 DNA is TGTGCCAGCAGCCAGTTCGAAAAACTGTTTTTT. Residues: CASSQFEKLFF.

This chain links TRBV19 with TRBJ1-1; possibly TRBD1 for D (5 bases). Germline-derived CDR1 and CDR2 are LNHDA and SQIVND (reference sequence). This CDR3 region has 13 residues. The germline V and J ends were trimmed by 6 bases and 6 bases, with 14 bases remaining between them. The CDR3 here is CASRVLVGAEAFF. CDR3 coding DNA: TGTGCCAGTAGGGTCTTAGTAGGGGCTGAAGCTTTCTTT.

This CDR3 is CASSVDRHNEQFF. Written as DNA, the CDR3 is TGTGCCAGCAGCGTAGACAGACACAATGAGCAGTTCTTC. The chain is built from TRBV9 and TRBJ2-1; unclear D gene. The CDR3 consists of 13 residues. V shed 0 bases and J shed 5 bases, with 6 bases lying between them. The germline V gene has CDR1 SGDLS and CDR2 YYNGEE.

Turning to this clone: Other nucleotide sequences in the sample specify the same CDR3. The rearrangement uses TRBV18 and TRBJ2-7; maybe TRBD1 (6 bases). This CDR3 region has 15 residues. Trimming stripped 2 bases from V and 2 bases from J, with 13 bases between. Germline V CDR1 and CDR2: KGHSH, LQKENI. CDR3: CASSPGGRGTYEQYF. The CDR3 coding sequence is TGTGCCAGCTCACCAGGGGGCAGGGGCACCTACGAGCAGTACTTC.

The CDR3 protein is CASSLRQGRYNEQFF. In DNA form, the CDR3 reads TGCGCCAGCAGCTTGCGACAGGGACGCTACAATGAGCAGTTCTTC. V is TRBV5-1 and J is TRBJ2-1, with 7 positions matching TRBD1. The CDR3 has 15 residues. The germline CDR1 and CDR2 sequences are SGHRS and YFSETQ. With 1 base clipped from V and 3 bases from J, the junction kept 4 bases outside the gene matches.

Concerning this clone: This sample includes further DNA sequences coding for the same CDR3. This chain links TRBV29-1 with TRBJ1-5, with 7 bases fitting TRBD1. After removal of 6 bases from V and 4 bases from J, the junction contained 3 bases not matched to a gene. Germline values: CDR1 SQVTM, CDR2 ANQGSEA. This CDR3 spans 12 amino acids. The CDR3 sequence: CSVGQPNQPQHF. The CDR3 nucleotides are TGCAGCGTGGGACAGCCAAATCAGCCCCAGCATTTT.

This clone has just a few counts. The V gene is TRBV28, the J gene TRBJ1-4; no reliable D call. The length of the CDR3 is 15 residues. Germline loops: CDR1 MDHEN, CDR2 SYDVKM. V lost 6 bases and J lost 1, with 12 bases in between. CDR3 residues: CASSAGGITNEKLFF. CDR3 coding DNA: TGTGCCAGCAGCGCCGGCGGGATAACTAATGAAAAACTGTTTTTT. Complete variable domain (other parts from reference TRBV28 and TRBJ1-4): DVKVTQSSRYLVKRTGEKVFLECVQDMDHENMFWYRQDPGLGLRLIYFSYDVKMKEKGDIPEGYSVSREKKERFSLILESASTNQTSMYLCASSAGGITNEKLFFGSGTQLSVL.

The CDR3 region has the DNA TGTGCCAGCAGCCCCCCCAGCGGGGCCCGCTACGAGCAGTACTTC. This translates into CASSPPSGARYEQYF. The chain uses TRBV11-2 and TRBJ2-7; 7 bases align to TRBD2. Trimming at V came to 5 bases and at J to 3 bases, leaving 10 bases not matched to a gene. CDR1 SGHAT and CDR2 FQNNGV come from the germline V gene. This CDR3 has 15 amino acids.

This chain joins TRBV7-3 and TRBJ2-2, with 9 positions matching TRBD2. CDR3 length equals 18 residues. Germline V gives CDR1 SGHTA, CDR2 FQGTGA. Germline trimming cut 2 bases from V and 7 bases from J; bases unmatched to any gene: 14. CDR3 coding DNA: TGTGCCAGCAGCTTACAACCGCCGGGACTAGCCTTAGGCGGGGAGCTGTTTTTT. Encoded protein: CASSLQPPGLALGGELFF.

J is TRBJ2-1 and V is TRBV5-5; the match to TRBD1 covers 8 bases. Germline CDR1 reads SGHKS; CDR2 reads YYEKEE (reference sequence). V shed 4 bases, J shed 5 bases, and the junction held 8 bases outside the gene matches. The CDR3 has 15 amino acids. The DNA of the CDR3 is TGTGCCAGCAGCACCGGACAGGGAATTGACAATGAGCAGTTCTTC. Its protein is CASSTGQGIDNEQFF. Using reference TRBV5-5 and TRBJ2-1 for the parts outside the CDR3, the full variable domain is DAGVTQSPTHLIKTRGQQVTLRCSPISGHKSVSWYQQVLGQGPQFIFQYYEKEERGRGNFPDRFSARQFPNYSSELNVNALLLGDSALYLCASSTGQGIDNEQFFGPGTRLTVL.

This chain connects TRBV5-6 to TRBJ2-7; 7 nucleotides match TRBD1. This CDR3 comprises 15 residues. CDR1 and CDR2 from the germline V gene are SGHDT and YYEEEE. V was clipped by 3 bases and J by 5 bases; unmatched bases: 11. The CDR3 is CASSSNRDRRNEQYF. The CDR3 bases are TGTGCCAGCAGCTCAAACCGGGACAGAAGAAACGAGCAGTACTTC.

The chain recombines TRBV15 with TRBJ1-5, with D perhaps TRBD1 (6 bases). V was pared by 2 bases and J by 5 bases, with 16 bases between. This CDR3 comprises 16 residues. Germline V gene lookup returns CDR1 LNHNV and CDR2 YYDKDF (reference sequence). This CDR3 is CATSRSGQIWDQPQHF. The CDR3 bases are TGTGCCACCAGCAGATCTGGACAGATATGGGATCAGCCCCAGCATTTT.

The V call is TRBV18, the J call TRBJ2-1; 8 bases fit TRBD2. Unmatched junction bases numbered 9, after V lost 3 bases and J lost 8 bases. The CDR3 contains 15 residues. Germline CDR1 KGHSH, CDR2 LQKENI. The CDR3 bases are TGTGCCAGCTCACCGGACAGCGGGAGTATCTATGAGCAGTTCTTC. This gives the protein CASSPDSGSIYEQFF.

V usage is TRBV5-1 and J usage is TRBJ2-2, with 7 nucleotides matching TRBD1. The J segment lost 7 bases and the V segment lost 6 bases, leaving 15 bases of the junction unmatched. This CDR3 is built from 16 residues. The V gene's germline CDR1 is SGHRS and CDR2 YFSETQ. CDR3 coding DNA: TGCGCCAGCACCGGGGACAGTCTCATTTTTGGCGGGGAGCTGTTTTTT. Translation: CASTGDSLIFGGELFF.

The chain employs TRBV6-6 and TRBJ1-1; TRBD1 aligns across 8 bases. This CDR3 contains 13 residues. The germline V gene encodes CDR1 MNHNY and CDR2 SVGAGI (reference sequence). The V segment lost 5 bases and the J segment 11 bases; nucleotides outside the gene matches: 10. The CDR3 here is CASSLDRVSRAFF. The CDR3 DNA follows: TGTGCCAGCAGTCTGGACAGGGTCAGTCGGGCTTTCTTT.

V gene TRBV6-1 combines with J gene TRBJ1-6, with D possibly matching TRBD1 (5 bases). The CDR3 is 13 residues long. The germline V gene has CDR1 MNHNS and CDR2 SASEGT. V was clipped by 9 bases and J by 5 bases, with 11 bases between them. This chain's CDR3 is CASKQDNNSPLHF. The CDR3 bases are TGTGCCAGTAAACAGGATAATAATTCACCCCTCCACTTT.

This clone was observed a single time. This chain links TRBV7-8 with TRBJ2-5; 10 nucleotides agree with TRBD2. The CDR3 is 17 amino acids. The ends lost 2 bases at V and 9 bases at J; junction bases unmatched: 15. The germline CDR1 and CDR2 sequences are SGHVS and FQNEAQ. CDR3 loop: CASSLITGLAEPRPQYF. The CDR3, as DNA: TGTGCCAGCAGCTTAATCACCGGACTAGCGGAGCCCAGGCCCCAGTACTTC.

The rearrangement joins TRBV4-1 to TRBJ2-5; 15 bases are shared with TRBD2. V was clipped by 4 bases and J by 3 bases; unmatched bases: 6. CDR1 is MGHRA and CDR2 is YSYEKL in the germline V gene. This CDR3 contains 17 residues. The CDR3 nucleotides are TGCGCCAGCAGCCCCGGACTAGCGGGAGGGATTGAAGAGACCCAGTACTTC. It codes for CASSPGLAGGIEETQYF.